A single sample gave rise to the 10 T cell receptor beta chains below, sequenced in a study of long-term antiretroviral therapy in people with HIV. Assay version v3.0 of immunoSEQ was used, and it was run at survey level. Clones were read by immunoSEQ multiplex PCR, and TCRdb kept only the in-frame ones, dropping some. Found here are 20,000 to 25,000 clones, roughly 84% of them singletons; the top ten hold about 10%. The sample here was unsorted PBMCs, taken roughly 2.3 years after starting antiretroviral therapy. The receptors come from a man in his forties with HIV.

The genes are TRBV12-5 and TRBJ1-5; 9 bases agree with TRBD1. Germline CDR1 reads LGHNT; CDR2 reads FRNRAP. This CDR3 comprises 16 residues. Trimming cost V 1 base and J 2 bases; bases outside gene matches: 3. The CDR3 DNA reads as TGTGCTAGTGGTTTGGGATGGACAGGGGGCAATCAGCCCCAGCATTTT. Translated: CASGLGWTGGNQPQHF.

This clone appeared a single time. The chain links TRBV25-1 to TRBJ1-2, with D unresolved. This CDR3 has 14 amino acids. Germline V lookup: CDR1 MGHDK, CDR2 SYGVNS. Trimming removed 2 bases from V and 5 bases from J, with 12 bases in between. In nucleotides, the CDR3 is TGTGCCAGCAGTGAAACCGGACGGACTTATGGCTACACCTTC. Amino acid sequence: CASSETGRTYGYTF.

J is TRBJ1-6 and V is TRBV5-4, with 7 bases lining up with TRBD1. Trimming at V came to 3 bases and at J to 5 bases, leaving 11 bases not matched to a gene. The CDR3 has 17 amino acids. From germline, CDR1 is SGHNT and CDR2 YYREEE (reference sequence). The CDR3: CASSSRPSGGDNSPLHF. In DNA form, the CDR3 reads TGTGCCAGCAGCTCCCGCCCATCAGGGGGTGATAATTCACCCCTCCACTTT.

The rearrangement joins TRBV18 to TRBJ1-1; D uncertain. V lost 8 bases and J 5 bases, leaving 18 bases between the germline ends. CDR1 is KGHSH, CDR2 LQKENI, per germline. The CDR3 length is 14 residues. For the CDR3, the DNA is TGTGCCAGCACCGGAGTCCCTTGGGAGACTGAAGCTTTCTTT. Residues: CASTGVPWETEAFF.

This chain connects TRBV29-1 to TRBJ1-4; TRBD1 is a possible D gene (5 bases). V lost 4 bases and J 5 bases, leaving 11 bases between the germline ends. The germline V gene has CDR1 SQVTM and CDR2 ANQGSEA. This CDR3 comprises 13 residues. Written as DNA, the CDR3 is TGCAGCGTTGTAAAGGGGAAGAATGAAAAACTGTTTTTT. It yields the protein CSVVKGKNEKLFF.

J is TRBJ2-3 and V is TRBV5-4; D tentatively reads TRBD1 or TRBD2 (6 bases each). The CDR3 has 16 amino acids. V was trimmed by 5 bases and J by 0 bases, leaving 16 bases between them. The V gene's germline CDR1 is SGHNT and CDR2 YYREEE (reference sequence). DNA for the CDR3: TGTGCCAGCAGGCGGGACACCCTGGCTAGCACAGATACGCAGTATTTT. It yields the protein CASRRDTLASTDTQYF.

The chain has TRBV5-1 and TRBJ2-2, with 8 positions matching TRBD1. The germline CDR1 and CDR2 sequences are SGHRS and YFSETQ. CDR3 length: 15 amino acids. Trimming cost V 4 bases and J 7 bases; bases outside gene matches: 9. CDR3 sequence (DNA): TGCGCCAGCAGCGTCCAGGGGGCGCGAAGCGGGGAGCTGTTTTTT. It is translated as CASSVQGARSGELFF.

This clone turned up a few times. The genes are TRBV10-1 and TRBJ1-4; the D gene is possibly TRBD1 (5 bases). The CDR3 runs 12 residues. V was shortened by 3 bases and J by 12 bases, with 11 bases between the two germline ends. In germline, CDR1 is WNHNN, CDR2 SYGVQD (reference sequence). CDR3 in DNA: TGCGCCAGCAGTGATTATCGAGGGGAACTGTTTTTT. Residues: CASSDYRGELFF.

J is TRBJ2-7 and V is TRBV9; D call uncertain. Trimming cost V 0 bases and J 6 bases, with 13 bases left between them. CDR1 and CDR2 from the germline V gene are SGDLS and YYNGEE. There are 14 residues in the CDR3. In DNA form, the CDR3 reads TGTGCCAGCAGCGTAGAGTCACAGATGGGCGAGCAGTACTTC. It codes for CASSVESQMGEQYF.

The J gene is TRBJ1-4, the V gene TRBV28, with D unresolved. CDR1 and CDR2 (germline): MDHEN, SYDVKM. V was clipped by 4 bases and J by 7 bases, with 16 bases between them. The CDR3 has 15 residues. CDR3 loop: CASSSPSGEGEKLFF. The CDR3, as DNA: TGTGCCAGCAGTTCCCCCTCCGGGGAGGGTGAAAAACTGTTTTTT.